This entry concerns a single T cell receptor (beta chain). Its antigen is unknown. One junction end does not reproduce the germline sequence, and a read error may be involved. This sample is part of a study of CD8 T cells in ankylosing spondylitis. Quantitative 5'-RACE with molecular barcodes generated TCR beta libraries. A single record per CDR3 protein comes from TCRdb applying MiXCR to the 5' RACE reads. Counted here are hundreds of thousands of distinct CDR3 sequences, roughly 25% occurring once; the ten biggest clones make up approximately 6.6%. Looked up from germline, CDR1 is SSHAT and CDR2 is FNYEAQ (reference sequence). This CDR3 is 13 amino acids long. Whole-study findings and limits: What seemed typical of ankylosing spondylitis blood was a TCR beta motif built from under 10 highly homologous variants. Reported data indicate significant enrichment of disease-linked clones within matched ankylosing spondylitis synovial fluid. Earlier work had already found some motif variants in reactive arthritis synovial fluid and blood.

The chain joins TRBV7-7 to TRBJ2-1; D remains ambiguous. The sample taken for sequencing was blood, either unsorted or a sorted T cell fraction (not recorded which). This receptor was obtained from a male donor with ankylosing spondylitis or in good health (not recorded which). CDR3 DNA sequence: TGTGCTAGCACTCCAGGCCCCTACGATGAGCAGTTCTTC. Translated: CASTPGPYDEQFF.